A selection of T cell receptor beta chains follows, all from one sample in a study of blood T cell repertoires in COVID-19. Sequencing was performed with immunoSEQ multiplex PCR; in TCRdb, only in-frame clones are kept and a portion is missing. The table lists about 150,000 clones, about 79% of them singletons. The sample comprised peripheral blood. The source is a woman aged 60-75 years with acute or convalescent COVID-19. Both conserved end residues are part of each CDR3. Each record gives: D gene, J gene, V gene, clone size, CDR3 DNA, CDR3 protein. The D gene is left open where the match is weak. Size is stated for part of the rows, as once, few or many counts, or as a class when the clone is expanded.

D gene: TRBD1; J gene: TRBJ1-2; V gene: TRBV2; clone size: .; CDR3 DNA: TGTGCCAGCACTGGACAGGGCAACCTTTATGGCTACACCTTC; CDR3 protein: CASTGQGNLYGYTF
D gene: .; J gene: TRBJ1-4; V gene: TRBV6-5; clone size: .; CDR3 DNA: TGTGCAACAGGAGGGTTGGCTAATGAAAAACTGTTTTTT; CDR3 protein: CATGGLANEKLFF
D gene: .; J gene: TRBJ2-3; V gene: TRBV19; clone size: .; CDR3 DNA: TGTGCCAGTAGTCCATTAGCCGGGGGCACAGATACGCAGTATTTT; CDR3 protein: CASSPLAGGTDTQYF
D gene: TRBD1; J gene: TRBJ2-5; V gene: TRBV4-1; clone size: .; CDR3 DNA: TGCGCCAGCAGCAGAGGACAGGGAGGAGAGACCCAGTACTTC; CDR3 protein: CASSRGQGGETQYF
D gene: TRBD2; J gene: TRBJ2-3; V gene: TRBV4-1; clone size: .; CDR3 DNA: TGCGCCAGCAGCCGGAACCCAGCGGGGGGCCCGGGGCCGACAGATACGCAGTATTTT; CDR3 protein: CASSRNPAGGPGPTDTQYF
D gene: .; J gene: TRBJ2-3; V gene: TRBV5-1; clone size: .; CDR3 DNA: TGCGCCAGCAGCCCATTTCAGGGTGCTAGCACAGATACGCAGTATTTT; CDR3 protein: CASSPFQGASTDTQYF
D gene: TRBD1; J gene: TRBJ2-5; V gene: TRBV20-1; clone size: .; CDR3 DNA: TGCAGTGCTAGTCGACAGGGGACAAGTCTGTCCCAGTACTTC; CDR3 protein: CSASRQGTSLSQYF
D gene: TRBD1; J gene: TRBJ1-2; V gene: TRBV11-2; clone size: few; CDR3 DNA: TGTGCCAGCAGCTACACCGGGACAGGGATCTATGGCTACACCTTC; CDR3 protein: CASSYTGTGIYGYTF
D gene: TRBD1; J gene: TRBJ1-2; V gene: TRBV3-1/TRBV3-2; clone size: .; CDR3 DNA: TGTGCCAGCAGAGTGACAGGGGATAGGGGCTACACCTTC; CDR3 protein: CASRVTGDRGYTF
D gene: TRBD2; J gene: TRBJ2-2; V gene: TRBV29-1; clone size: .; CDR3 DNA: TGCAGCGTTGTGCGGGGGGCAAGCACCGGGGAGCTGTTTTTT; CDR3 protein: CSVVRGASTGELFF
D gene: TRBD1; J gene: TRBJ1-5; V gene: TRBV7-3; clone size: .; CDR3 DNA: TGTGCCAGCAGCCCGCAACAGGGGGAGCCCCAGCATTTT; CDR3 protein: CASSPQQGEPQHF
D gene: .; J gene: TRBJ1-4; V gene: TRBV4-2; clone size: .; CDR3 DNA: TGTGCCAGCAGCCAATACCTCGACAGGCGGAATGAAAAACTGTTTTTT; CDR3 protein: CASSQYLDRRNEKLFF
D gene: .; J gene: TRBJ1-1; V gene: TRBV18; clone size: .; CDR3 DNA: TGTGCCAGCTCCCAGACAGGACAGAACACTGAAGCTTTCTTT; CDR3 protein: CASSQTGQNTEAFF
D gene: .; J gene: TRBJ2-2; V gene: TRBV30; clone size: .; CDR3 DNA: TGTGCCTGGAGTGGAAGACTTCACACCGGGGAGCTGTTTTTT; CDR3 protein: CAWSGRLHTGELFF
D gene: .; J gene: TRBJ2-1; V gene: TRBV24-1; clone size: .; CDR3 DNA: TGTGCCACCAGTGATCCGGCGGGCCCCATTCAGGAGCAGTTCTTC; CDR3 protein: CATSDPAGPIQEQFF
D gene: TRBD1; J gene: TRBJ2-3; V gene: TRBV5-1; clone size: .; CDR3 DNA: TGCGCCAGCAGCACCGGCCTACAGGGGATCCCAGATACGCAGTATTTT; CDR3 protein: CASSTGLQGIPDTQYF
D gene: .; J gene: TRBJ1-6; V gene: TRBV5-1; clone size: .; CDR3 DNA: TGCGCCAGCAGCTTGGACGACAGTAGCTCCTATAATTCACCCCTCCACTTT; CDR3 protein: CASSLDDSSSYNSPLHF
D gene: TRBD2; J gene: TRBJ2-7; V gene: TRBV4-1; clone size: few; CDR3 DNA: TGCGCCAGCAGCCCCCGCCAGGGACTAGCGGGGGGCCAGGACGAGCAGTACTTC; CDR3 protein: CASSPRQGLAGGQDEQYF